The 25 T cell receptor beta chains listed next were all sequenced from one sample in a study of radiation and T cells in renal cell carcinoma. Stated time point: blood 4 weeks post-SBRT, at nephrectomy. The treatment was: 15 Gy SBRT to primary tumor, nephrectomy 4 weeks later. Data came from immunoSEQ multiplex PCR; TCRdb stores just in-frame clones and leaves some out. The sample includes 130,000 to 150,000 clones, around nine tenths of them seen just once. The sample in question was blood, obtained from a patient whose treatment included radiotherapy and nephrectomy. Receptor source: a woman aged 50 to 65 with renal cell carcinoma.

This clone was found a few times. The chain carries TRBV28 and TRBJ2-1, with D hard to call. The CDR3 sequence is 13 residues long. CDR1 and CDR2 from the germline V gene are MDHEN and SYDVKM. The V and J ends lost 6 bases and 5 bases respectively, with 11 bases between them. CDR3 bases: TGTGCCAGCAGAGCCCTATCTCACAATGAGCAGTTCTTC. This encodes CASRALSHNEQFF.

The chain uses TRBV5-1 and TRBJ1-1; weak D call: TRBD1 (5 bases). V shed 0 bases and J shed 2 bases, with 11 bases lying between them. The CDR3 runs 15 residues. Germline assignment: CDR1 SGHRS and CDR2 YFSETQ. The CDR3 protein is CASSLVRDPNTEAFF. CDR3 DNA sequence: TGCGCCAGCAGCTTGGTGCGGGACCCTAACACTGAAGCTTTCTTT.

The sample holds one count of this clone. CDR3 residues: CASSYQANTDTQYF. The DNA for the CDR3 is TGTGCCAGCAGCTATCAGGCGAACACAGATACGCAGTATTTT. The chain employs TRBV11-1 and TRBJ2-3; D remains ambiguous. V lost 4 bases, J lost 2 bases, and 10 bases lay in between. The CDR3 runs 14 residues. CDR1 SGHAT and CDR2 FQDESV come from the germline V gene (reference sequence). Looking up the rest from reference TRBV11-1 and TRBJ2-3 gives the full variable domain: EAEVAQSPRYKITEKSQAVAFWCDPISGHATLYWYRQILGQGPELLVQFQDESVVDDSQLPKDRFSAERLKGVDSTLKIQPAELGDSAMYLCASSYQANTDTQYFGPGTRLTVL.

This chain uses TRBV25-1 with TRBJ2-2; the D is unclear. Germline CDR1 is MGHDK and CDR2 is SYGVNS. The CDR3 has 16 residues. Trimming stripped 2 bases from V and 2 bases from J, with 12 bases between. CDR3 sequence (DNA): TGTGCCAGCAGTGAAACTGGAGCCTCAAACACCGGGGAGCTGTTTTTT. As protein: CASSETGASNTGELFF.

This clone has only one observation. V gene TRBV19 combines with J gene TRBJ2-2; TRBD2 matches at 7 bases. CDR1 and CDR2 (germline): LNHDA, SQIVND (reference sequence). J gave up 4 bases and V 6 bases, and 11 bases lay outside the gene matches. The CDR3 has 16 residues. CDR3: CASRHLAADGTGELFF. The CDR3, as DNA: TGTGCCAGTAGACATCTAGCGGCCGATGGCACCGGGGAGCTGTTTTTT. The entire variable domain, with the rest obtained from reference TRBV19 and TRBJ2-2, is as follows: DGGITQSPKYLFRKEGQNVTLSCEQNLNHDAMYWYRQDPGQGLRLIYYSQIVNDFQKGDIAEGYSVSREKKESFPLTVTSAQKNPTAFYLCASRHLAADGTGELFFGEGSRLTVL.

The chain employs TRBV19 and TRBJ1-6; D may be TRBD1 (5 bases). V dropped 5 bases and J dropped 10 bases, with 15 bases sitting between them. CDR3 length: 14 residues. Germline CDR1 LNHDA, CDR2 SQIVND (reference sequence). The CDR3 bases are TGTGCCAGTAGTGTCCAGAGAGGGGACTCACCCCTCCACTTT. It specifies CASSVQRGDSPLHF. Full variable domain (rest looked up from reference TRBV19 and TRBJ1-6): DGGITQSPKYLFRKEGQNVTLSCEQNLNHDAMYWYRQDPGQGLRLIYYSQIVNDFQKGDIAEGYSVSREKKESFPLTVTSAQKNPTAFYLCASSVQRGDSPLHFGNGTRLTVT.

This chain links TRBV6-6 with TRBJ1-6; 7 nucleotides line up with TRBD1. Germline values: CDR1 MNHNY, CDR2 SVGAGI (reference sequence). V trimming: 6 bases; J trimming: 0 bases; junction bases outside the gene matches: 5. The CDR3 runs to 16 residues. Here the CDR3 reads CASRRDSFSYNSPLHF. The CDR3 nucleotides are TGTGCCAGCAGAAGGGACAGCTTCTCCTATAATTCACCCCTCCACTTT.

The V gene is TRBV27, the J gene TRBJ2-2; D is possibly TRBD2 (7 bases). The germline V and J ends were trimmed by 3 bases and 6 bases, with 11 bases remaining between them. This CDR3 is built from 14 residues. Germline V gene data show CDR1 as MNHEY and CDR2 as SMNVEV (reference sequence). The CDR3 region is CASSLAGAAGELFF. The DNA for the CDR3 is TGTGCCAGCAGTTTGGCGGGGGCAGCCGGGGAGCTGTTTTTT.

The table lists this clone with a few counts. The chain joins TRBV7-2 to TRBJ2-5; weak D call: TRBD1 (6 bases). Per germline, CDR1 SGHTA and CDR2 FQGNSA. This CDR3 has 15 residues. Trimming removed 4 bases from V and 0 bases from J, with 12 bases in between. The CDR3 loop reads CASSSSGQNQETQYF. The CDR3 DNA sequence: TGTGCCAGCAGCTCGTCAGGACAGAACCAAGAGACCCAGTACTTC.

J is TRBJ2-7 and V is TRBV10-1; no firm D call. V dropped 0 bases and J dropped 1 base, with 13 bases sitting between them. Germline loops: CDR1 WNHNN, CDR2 SYGVQD (reference sequence). This CDR3 region has 16 residues. The CDR3 region is CASSESGYSKSYEQYF. The CDR3 bases are TGCGCCAGCAGTGAGTCCGGGTATAGCAAATCCTACGAGCAGTACTTC.

The gene calls are TRBV4-2 and TRBJ2-7; unclear D gene. The V gene's germline CDR1 is LGHNA and CDR2 YNFKEQ. The CDR3 is made up of 18 amino acids. Trimming took 0 bases from V and 3 from J, leaving 21 bases between them. CDR3 residues: CASSQDAYLELEYYEQYF. Written as DNA, the CDR3 is TGTGCCAGCAGCCAAGACGCGTATTTGGAGCTAGAGTACTACGAGCAGTACTTC.

This chain connects TRBV6-5 to TRBJ2-5, with D tentatively TRBD1 (6 bases). This CDR3 is built from 14 residues. Germline assignment: CDR1 MNHEY and CDR2 SVGAGI. The V end was cut by 8 bases, the J end by 5 bases, with 18 bases between. The CDR3 here is CASARTATRETQYF. As DNA, the CDR3 is TGTGCCAGCGCGAGGACAGCTACCCGTGAGACCCAGTACTTC.

V is TRBV7-9 and J is TRBJ1-1; no clear D gene. The CDR3 runs 14 residues. Germline-derived CDR1 and CDR2 are SEHNR and FQNEAQ (reference sequence). V was pared by 3 bases and J by 2 bases, with 10 bases between. This chain's CDR3 is CASSFLADNTEAFF. DNA of the CDR3: TGTGCCAGCAGCTTCTTAGCCGACAACACTGAAGCTTTCTTT.

V and J are TRBV7-2 and TRBJ2-2; 7 bases are shared with TRBD2. There are 16 residues in the CDR3. Looked up from germline, CDR1 is SGHTA and CDR2 is FQGNSA. With V trimmed by 5 bases and J by 6 bases, 12 bases remained unmatched. In DNA, the CDR3 is TGTGCCAGCAGCCCCAGCGGGGCGGGGGTAGCCGGGGAGCTGTTTTTT. Encoded protein: CASSPSGAGVAGELFF.

This clone occurred a few times. The chain uses TRBV19 and TRBJ1-1; 9 nucleotides align to TRBD1. The CDR3 is 13 amino acids. From germline, CDR1 is LNHDA and CDR2 SQIVND (reference sequence). V shed 9 bases and J 4 bases; nucleotides not matched to a gene: 6. For the CDR3, the DNA is TGTGCCAGCGGGACAGGGCTAAGCACTGAAGCTTTCTTT. Protein product: CASGTGLSTEAFF.

The chain carries TRBV13 and TRBJ1-1; a weak D match, TRBD1 (5 bases). CDR3 length: 15 amino acids. The ends were cut back, 1 base at V and 3 bases at J, with 12 bases in the middle. Germline loops: CDR1 PRHDT, CDR2 FYEKMQ (reference sequence). In nucleotides, the CDR3 is TGTGCCAGCAGCTTAGTTGGGACGGAATACACTGAAGCTTTCTTT. It is translated as CASSLVGTEYTEAFF. The full variable domain, rest sourced from reference TRBV13 and TRBJ1-1, is AAGVIQSPRHLIKEKRETATLKCYPIPRHDTVYWYQQGPGQDPQFLISFYEKMQSDKGSIPDRFSAQQFSDYHSELNMSSLELGDSALYFCASSLVGTEYTEAFFGQGTRLTVV.

A single count supports this clone. V is TRBV9 and J is TRBJ2-7; D might be TRBD1 (6 bases). The CDR3 contains 13 residues. Germline V gives CDR1 SGDLS, CDR2 YYNGEE. Between the trimmed V and J ends, which lost 4 bases and 0 bases, there was a span of 8 bases. The DNA for the CDR3 is TGTGCCAGCAGCACAGGGATCTCCTACGAGCAGTACTTC. It translates to CASSTGISYEQYF. Full variable domain (missing parts from reference TRBV9 and TRBJ2-7): DSGVTQTPKHLITATGQRVTLRCSPRSGDLSVYWYQQSLDQGLQFLIQYYNGEERAKGNILERFSAQQFPDLHSELNLSSLELGDSALYFCASSTGISYEQYFGPGTRLTVT.

The chain is built from TRBV7-8 and TRBJ2-1; D may be TRBD2 (6 bases). CDR3 length: 13 residues. The germline V gene has CDR1 SGHVS and CDR2 FQNEAQ. Trimming left V 5 bases short and J 10 bases short, with 15 bases between. DNA of the CDR3: TGTGCCAGCAGCGTCGGGAGTCTTGGGGAGCAGTTCTTC. Residues: CASSVGSLGEQFF.

This chain joins TRBV30 and TRBJ1-6, with D possibly matching TRBD1 (5 bases). This CDR3 is 18 amino acids long. The germline V and J ends were trimmed by 2 bases and 4 bases, with 21 bases remaining between them. Germline V gives CDR1 GTSNPN, CDR2 SVGIG (reference sequence). CDR3 amino acids: CAWSKGRLGVGYNSPLHF. Written as DNA, the CDR3 is TGTGCCTGGAGTAAGGGACGGTTAGGAGTCGGTTATAATTCACCCCTCCACTTT.

The V call is TRBV7-2, the J call TRBJ2-3; D not resolved. The CDR3 length is 12 residues. The germline CDR1 and CDR2 sequences are SGHTA and FQGNSA. Trimming shortened V by 5 bases and J by 6 bases, and 9 bases separated the two germline ends. In DNA form, the CDR3 reads TGTGCCAGCAGCCCAGATGTGGATACGCAGTATTTT. Amino acid sequence: CASSPDVDTQYF.

V gene TRBV28 combines with J gene TRBJ1-2, with a weak D call TRBD1 (5 bases). CDR3 length: 14 amino acids. CDR1 is MDHEN, CDR2 SYDVKM, per germline. The V and J ends lost 3 bases and 5 bases respectively, with 13 bases between them. CDR3 sequence (DNA): TGTGCCAGCAGTTTGGGATCAGGGAAGTATGGCTACACCTTC. This codes for CASSLGSGKYGYTF.

The gene calls are TRBV5-1 and TRBJ1-3; perhaps TRBD1 as D (6 bases). The CDR3 is 17 residues long. V shed 3 bases and J shed 0 bases, with 16 bases lying between them. The germline V gene encodes CDR1 SGHRS and CDR2 YFSETQ. The CDR3 sequence: CASSSGSTGYSGNTIYF. In nucleotides, the CDR3 is TGCGCCAGCAGCTCGGGATCTACAGGGTACTCTGGAAACACCATATATTTT.

As for this clone: Other DNA sequences of this sample code for an identical CDR3. The V and J genes are TRBV5-5 and TRBJ2-7; D may match TRBD1 or TRBD2 (5 bases each). Germline loops: CDR1 SGHKS, CDR2 YYEKEE (reference sequence). The CDR3 consists of 14 residues. Trimming left V 1 base short and J 2 bases short, with 10 bases between. The CDR3 DNA sequence: TGTGCCAGCAGCTTGAGTCTGGGGGCCTACGAGCAGTACTTC. It specifies CASSLSLGAYEQYF. Supplemented by reference TRBV5-5 and TRBJ2-7, the full variable domain reads DAGVTQSPTHLIKTRGQQVTLRCSPISGHKSVSWYQQVLGQGPQFIFQYYEKEERGRGNFPDRFSARQFPNYSSELNVNALLLGDSALYLCASSLSLGAYEQYFGPGTRLTVT.

This chain uses TRBV10-3 with TRBJ2-2; D gene ambiguous. Germline loops: CDR1 ENHRY, CDR2 SYGVKD. The CDR3 consists of 11 residues. V shed 6 bases and J shed 2 bases, with 1 base lying between them. CDR3 amino acids: CAISNTGELFF. CDR3 in DNA: TGTGCCATCAGCAACACCGGGGAGCTGTTTTTT.

Only one count was recorded for this clone. V is TRBV28 and J is TRBJ2-5, with TRBD2 as a possible D gene (5 bases). The germline V gene encodes CDR1 MDHEN and CDR2 SYDVKM. The length of the CDR3 is 11 residues. The V end lost 11 bases, the J end lost 4 bases, and 11 bases lay between the germline ends. This CDR3 is CAVEERETQYF. CDR3 bases: TGTGCCGTGGAGGAACGAGAGACCCAGTACTTC.